This TCR beta chain originates from a study of radiation and T cells in renal cell carcinoma. To note about this clone: The antigen is undetermined.

Repertoires were generated with immunoSEQ multiplex PCR, while TCRdb's copy carries only in-frame clones and drops some. The sample has 150,000 or so clones, 88% seen once. Findings of the study overall: From baseline, blood top tumor clonotypes peaked at 2 weeks post-radiation.

Described time point: blood 4 weeks post-SBRT, at nephrectomy. As to treatment: 15 Gy SBRT to primary tumor, nephrectomy 4 weeks later. Nephrectomy followed 15 Gy stereotactic body radiation by 4 weeks. After SBRT, blood was collected at 2 and 4 weeks, plus baseline. This CDR3 is built from 12 residues. Deletions cut 5 bases from V and 6 bases from J, with 11 bases between. Germline CDR1 reads ENHRY; CDR2 reads SYGVKD. The receptor was isolated from a woman between 45 and 65 years old with renal cell carcinoma. V gene TRBV10-3 combines with J gene TRBJ2-7, with no clear D. This specimen consisted of blood, obtained from a patient whose treatment included radiotherapy and nephrectomy. CDR3 protein: CAISIIAGEQYF. The DNA for the CDR3 is TGTGCCATCAGTATAATAGCAGGCGAGCAGTACTTC.